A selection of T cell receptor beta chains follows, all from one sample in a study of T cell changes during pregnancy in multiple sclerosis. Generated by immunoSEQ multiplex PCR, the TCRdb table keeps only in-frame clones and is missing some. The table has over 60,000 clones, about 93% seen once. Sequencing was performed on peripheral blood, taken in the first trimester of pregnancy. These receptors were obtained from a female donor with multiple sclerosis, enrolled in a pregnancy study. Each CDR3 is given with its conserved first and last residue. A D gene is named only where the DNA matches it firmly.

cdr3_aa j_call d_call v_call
CASSPTGEYGTDTQYF TRBJ2-3 TRBD1 TRBV13
CASSSLGPSSATQYF TRBJ2-3 NA TRBV7-2
CASSLFGTGEITDTQYF TRBJ2-3 TRBD1 TRBV5-1
CASRSSGSGAETQYF TRBJ2-5 TRBD2 TRBV19
CASSPEAASGETQYF TRBJ2-5 NA TRBV7-9
CASSPRFGASNQPQHF TRBJ1-5 NA TRBV28
CASSAWTGNTEAFF TRBJ1-1 TRBD1 TRBV19
CASSESSPEQYF TRBJ2-7 NA TRBV6-1
CASSPLGASGFTDTQYF TRBJ2-3 TRBD2 TRBV18
CASSLDGFYEQYF TRBJ2-7 NA TRBV5-1
CASRRESRSAEAFF TRBJ1-1 NA TRBV6-1
CASSLGTSGGTNYNEQFF TRBJ2-1 TRBD2 TRBV7-6
CASSPRDREYNEQFF TRBJ2-1 TRBD1 TRBV6-5
CASSPPVNTEAFF TRBJ1-1 NA TRBV18
CASGLGTTGGDGRTEAFF TRBJ1-1 TRBD1 TRBV12-5
CASSLGGHSYEQYF TRBJ2-7 NA TRBV5-4
CASRGQLNYGYTF TRBJ1-2 NA TRBV27
CASSLATLGVNTEAFF TRBJ1-1 NA TRBV7-2
CATSRDKIDHLAVLSYEQYF TRBJ2-7 TRBD2 TRBV15
CANPRAQGKYEQYF TRBJ2-7 NA TRBV27
CASSPLALPATDTQYF TRBJ2-3 NA TRBV27
CASKDRGSSYEQYF TRBJ2-7 TRBD1 TRBV27
CASSLAAGVGANEQFF TRBJ2-1 TRBD2 TRBV5-1
CASSLDGFSTDTQYF TRBJ2-3 NA TRBV5-1
CASSEELGGGSGNTIYF TRBJ1-3 NA TRBV6-1
CASREGQGALGNQPQHF TRBJ1-5 TRBD1 TRBV19
CASSSLAGPGEQFF TRBJ2-1 TRBD2 TRBV7-9
CAISETGPGSLSQPQHF TRBJ1-5 NA TRBV10-3
CAISESKGQSTYEQYF TRBJ2-7 TRBD1 TRBV10-3
CASSVNELTDTQYF TRBJ2-3 NA TRBV9